This TCR beta chain was captured by sequencing in a study of T cell changes during pregnancy in multiple sclerosis. Assay: immunoSEQ multiplex PCR; the TCRdb copy retains only in-frame clones and omits some. Here the sample spans 40,000 or so clones, 80% to 90% being singletons. With V trimmed by 5 bases and J by 6 bases, 9 bases remained unmatched. This CDR3 comprises 15 residues. The germline gives CDR1 SGHTA, CDR2 FQGNSA. The gene calls are TRBV7-2 and TRBJ2-2; 7 nucleotides agree with TRBD2. Sequencing was performed on CD4+ T cells from peripheral blood mononuclear cells, taken before pregnancy. This clonotype was obtained from a female donor with multiple sclerosis, enrolled in a pregnancy study. The CDR3 DNA follows: TGTGCCAGCAGCCCCCGGGGGGTTCAGGCCGGGGAGCTGTTTTTT. Translation gives CASSPRGVQAGELFF.